This note documents a single TCR beta chain sequence. Its matching antigen is unknown. The data originate from a study of siplizumab effects on memory and regulatory T cells. Study conclusions and caveats: In unstimulated cells, naive T cells appeared more diverse than memory T cells and seemed major alloresponse contributors. Sequences that were alloreactive and traceable to unstimulated CD4+ memory cells were significantly reduced by siplizumab.

The assay was immunoSEQ multiplex PCR, and TCRdb's table has in-frame clones only and misses some. The sample contains about 120,000 clones, roughly 94% of which appear only once. Trimming cost V 0 bases and J 2 bases, with 11 bases left between them. The length of the CDR3 is 15 residues. From germline, CDR1 is SGHRS and CDR2 YFSETQ. The sequenced sample consisted of non-Treg CD4+ T cells sorted from blood. The rearrangement joins TRBV5-1 to TRBJ1-1, with a possible D match to TRBD1 (6 bases). This clonotype was obtained from a human donor in good health. The CDR3 nucleotides are TGCGCCAGCAGCTTGGGTGGGGGCGCAAACACTGAAGCTTTCTTT. Amino acids: CASSLGGGANTEAFF.